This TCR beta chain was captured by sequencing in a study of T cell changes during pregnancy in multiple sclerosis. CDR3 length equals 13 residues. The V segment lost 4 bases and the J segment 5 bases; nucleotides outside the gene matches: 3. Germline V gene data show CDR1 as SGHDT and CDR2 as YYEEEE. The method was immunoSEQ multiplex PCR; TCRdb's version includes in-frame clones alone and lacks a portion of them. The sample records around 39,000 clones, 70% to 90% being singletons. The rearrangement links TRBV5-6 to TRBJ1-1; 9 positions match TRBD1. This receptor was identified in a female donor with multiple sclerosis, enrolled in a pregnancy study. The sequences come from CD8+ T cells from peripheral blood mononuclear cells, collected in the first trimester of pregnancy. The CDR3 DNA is TGTGCCAGCAGCAGAGGGACAGGGACTGAAGCTTTCTTT. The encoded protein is CASSRGTGTEAFF. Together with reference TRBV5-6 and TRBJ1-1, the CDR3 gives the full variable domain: DAGVTQSPTHLIKTRGQQVTLRCSPKSGHDTVSWYQQALGQGPQFIFQYYEEEERQRGNFPDRFSGHQFPNYSSELNVNALLLGDSALYLCASSRGTGTEAFFGQGTRLTVV.